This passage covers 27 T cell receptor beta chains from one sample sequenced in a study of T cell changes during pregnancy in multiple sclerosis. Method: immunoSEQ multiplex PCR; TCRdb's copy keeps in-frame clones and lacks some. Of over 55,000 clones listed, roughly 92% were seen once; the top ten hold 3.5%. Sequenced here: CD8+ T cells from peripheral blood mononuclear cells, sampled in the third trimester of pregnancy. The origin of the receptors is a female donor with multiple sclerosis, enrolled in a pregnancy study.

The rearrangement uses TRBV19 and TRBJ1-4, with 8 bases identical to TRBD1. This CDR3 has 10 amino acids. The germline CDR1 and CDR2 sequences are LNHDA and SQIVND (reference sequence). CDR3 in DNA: TGTAGCGGACAGGGTGAAAAACTGTTTTTT. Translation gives CSGQGEKLFF. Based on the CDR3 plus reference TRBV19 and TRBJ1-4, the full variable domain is DGGITQSPKYLFRKEGQNVTLSCEQNLNHDAMYWYRQDPGQGLRLIYYSQIVNDFQKGDIAEGYSVSREKKESFPLTVTSAQKNPTAFYLCSGQGEKLFFGSGTQLSVL.

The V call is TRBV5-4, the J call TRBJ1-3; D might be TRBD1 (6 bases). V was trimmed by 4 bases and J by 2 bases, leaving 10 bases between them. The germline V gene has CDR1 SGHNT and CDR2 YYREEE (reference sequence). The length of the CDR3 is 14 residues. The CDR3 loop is CASSPTGTGNTIYF. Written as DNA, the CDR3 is TGTGCCAGCAGCCCTACAGGGACTGGAAACACCATATATTTT.

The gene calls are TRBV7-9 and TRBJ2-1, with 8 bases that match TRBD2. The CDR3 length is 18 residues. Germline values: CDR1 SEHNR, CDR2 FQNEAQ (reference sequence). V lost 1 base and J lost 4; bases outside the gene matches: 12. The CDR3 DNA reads TGTGCCAGCAGCTTAGAGGGCGGGGGGCAGACTACATACAATGAGCAGTTCTTC. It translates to CASSLEGGGQTTYNEQFF. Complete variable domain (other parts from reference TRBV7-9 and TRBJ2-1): DTGVSQNPRHKITKRGQNVTFRCDPISEHNRLYWYRQTLGQGPEFLTYFQNEAQLEKSRLLSDRFSAERPKGSFSTLEIQRTEQGDSAMYLCASSLEGGGQTTYNEQFFGPGTRLTVL.

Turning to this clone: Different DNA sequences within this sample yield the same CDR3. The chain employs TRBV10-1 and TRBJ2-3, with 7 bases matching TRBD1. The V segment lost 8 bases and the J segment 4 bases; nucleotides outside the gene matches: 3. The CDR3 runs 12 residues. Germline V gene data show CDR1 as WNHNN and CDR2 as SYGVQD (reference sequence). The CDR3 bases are TGCGCCAGCTCCGACAGGGCAGATACGCAGTATTTT. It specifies CASSDRADTQYF.

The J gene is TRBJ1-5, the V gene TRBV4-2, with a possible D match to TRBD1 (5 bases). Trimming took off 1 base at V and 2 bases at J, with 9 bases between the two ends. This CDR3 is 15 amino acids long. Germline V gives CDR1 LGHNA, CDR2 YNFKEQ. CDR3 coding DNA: TGTGCCAGCAGCCAAGGACAGTTACGCAATCAGCCCCAGCATTTT. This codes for CASSQGQLRNQPQHF.

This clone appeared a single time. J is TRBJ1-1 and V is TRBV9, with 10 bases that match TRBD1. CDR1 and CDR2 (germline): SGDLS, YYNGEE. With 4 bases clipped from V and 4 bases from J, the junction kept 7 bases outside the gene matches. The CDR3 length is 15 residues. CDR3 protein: CASSLGGTGATEAFF. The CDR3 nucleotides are TGTGCCAGCAGCCTGGGGGGGACAGGGGCCACTGAAGCTTTCTTT.

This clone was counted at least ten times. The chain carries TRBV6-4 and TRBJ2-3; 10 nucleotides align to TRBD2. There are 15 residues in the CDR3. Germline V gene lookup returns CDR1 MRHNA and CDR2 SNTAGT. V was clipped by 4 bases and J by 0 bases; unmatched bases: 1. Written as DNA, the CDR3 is TGTGCCAGCAGTGCGACTAGCGGGAGCACAGATACGCAGTATTTT. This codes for CASSATSGSTDTQYF.

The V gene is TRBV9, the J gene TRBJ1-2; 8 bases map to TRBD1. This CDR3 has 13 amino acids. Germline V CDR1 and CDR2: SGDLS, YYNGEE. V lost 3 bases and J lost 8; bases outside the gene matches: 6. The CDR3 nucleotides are TGTGCCAGCAGCGCGAGACAGGGGAGAGGCTACACCTTC. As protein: CASSARQGRGYTF.

The DNA of the CDR3 is TGTGCCAGCAGCTTTCAGGGGGCACCGGCAAACACCATATATTTT. It is translated as CASSFQGAPANTIYF. This chain uses TRBV7-9 with TRBJ1-3, with 8 positions matching TRBD1. The CDR3 extends over 15 amino acids. Unmatched junction bases numbered 7, after V lost 3 bases and J lost 6 bases. Germline V gene lookup returns CDR1 SEHNR and CDR2 FQNEAQ (reference sequence).

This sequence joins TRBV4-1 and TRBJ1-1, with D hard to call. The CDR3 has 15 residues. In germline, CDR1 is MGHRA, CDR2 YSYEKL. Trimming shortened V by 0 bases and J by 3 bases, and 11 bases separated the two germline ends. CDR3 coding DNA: TGCGCCAGCAGCCAAGATCGAGGGAGGGACACTGAAGCTTTCTTT. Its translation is CASSQDRGRDTEAFF.

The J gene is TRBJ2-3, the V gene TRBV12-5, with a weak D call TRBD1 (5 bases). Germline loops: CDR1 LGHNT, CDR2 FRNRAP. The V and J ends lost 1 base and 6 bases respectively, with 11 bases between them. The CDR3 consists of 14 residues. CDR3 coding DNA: TGTGCTAGTGGTTTGGACCAACAGGTCGATACGCAGTATTTT. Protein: CASGLDQQVDTQYF.

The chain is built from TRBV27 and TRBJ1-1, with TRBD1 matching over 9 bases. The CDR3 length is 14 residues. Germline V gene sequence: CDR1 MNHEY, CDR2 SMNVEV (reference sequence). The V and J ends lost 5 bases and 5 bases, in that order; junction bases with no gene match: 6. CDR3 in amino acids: CASSPDRGRTEAFF. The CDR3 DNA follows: TGTGCCAGCAGTCCCGACAGGGGGAGGACTGAAGCTTTCTTT.

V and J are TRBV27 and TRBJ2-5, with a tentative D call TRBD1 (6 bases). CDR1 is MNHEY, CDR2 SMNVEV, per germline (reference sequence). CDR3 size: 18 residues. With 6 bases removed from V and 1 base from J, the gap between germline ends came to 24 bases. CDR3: CASSYTGHPLTIQETQYF. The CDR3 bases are TGTGCCAGCAGCTATACGGGACACCCACTTACAATCCAAGAGACCCAGTACTTC.

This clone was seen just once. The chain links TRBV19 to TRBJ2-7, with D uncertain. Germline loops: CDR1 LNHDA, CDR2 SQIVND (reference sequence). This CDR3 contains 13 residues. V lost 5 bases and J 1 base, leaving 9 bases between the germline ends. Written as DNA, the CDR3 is TGTGCCAGTAGTCCCGCGAGGTCCTACGAGCAGTACTTC. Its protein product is CASSPARSYEQYF.

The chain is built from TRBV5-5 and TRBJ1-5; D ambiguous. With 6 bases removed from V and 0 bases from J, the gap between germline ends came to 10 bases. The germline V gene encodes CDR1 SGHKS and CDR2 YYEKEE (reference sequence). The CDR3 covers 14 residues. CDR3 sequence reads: CASTLGVSNQPQHF. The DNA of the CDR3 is TGTGCCAGCACCCTCGGGGTTAGCAATCAGCCCCAGCATTTT.

The chain's CDR3 is CASSQGSGVQETQYF. As DNA, the CDR3 is TGCGCCAGCAGCCAAGGGTCAGGGGTGCAAGAGACCCAGTACTTC. The chain joins TRBV4-3 to TRBJ2-5; maybe TRBD1 (6 bases). Germline V gene sequence: CDR1 LGHNA, CDR2 YSLEER. Trimming removed 1 base at V and 2 bases at J, with 11 bases between. CDR3 length: 15 amino acids.

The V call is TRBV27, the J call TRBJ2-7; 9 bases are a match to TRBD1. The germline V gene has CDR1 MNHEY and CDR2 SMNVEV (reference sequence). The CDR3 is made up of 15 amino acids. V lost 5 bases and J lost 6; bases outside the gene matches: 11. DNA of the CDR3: TGTGCCAGCAGTACCACAGGGGGCTTTTCCGCCGAGCAGTACTTC. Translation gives CASSTTGGFSAEQYF.

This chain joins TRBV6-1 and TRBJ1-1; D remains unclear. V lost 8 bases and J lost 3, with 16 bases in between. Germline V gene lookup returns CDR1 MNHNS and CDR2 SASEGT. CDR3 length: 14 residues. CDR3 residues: CASGYRYRDTEAFF. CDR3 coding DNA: TGTGCCAGCGGATACAGATACCGAGACACTGAAGCTTTCTTT.

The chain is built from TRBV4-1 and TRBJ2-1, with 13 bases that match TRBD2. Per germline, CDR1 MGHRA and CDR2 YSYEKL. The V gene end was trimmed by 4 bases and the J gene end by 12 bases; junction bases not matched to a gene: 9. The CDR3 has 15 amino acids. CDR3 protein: CASSPGLAGEDWQFF. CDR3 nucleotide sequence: TGCGCCAGCAGCCCAGGACTAGCGGGAGAGGATTGGCAGTTCTTC.

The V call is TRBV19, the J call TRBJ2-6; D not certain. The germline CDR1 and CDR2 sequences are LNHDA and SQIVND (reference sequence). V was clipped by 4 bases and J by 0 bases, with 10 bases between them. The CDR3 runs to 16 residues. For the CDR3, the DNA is TGTGCCAGTAGTACAGTCTCTGCCTCTGGGGCCAACGTCCTGACTTTC. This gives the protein CASSTVSASGANVLTF.

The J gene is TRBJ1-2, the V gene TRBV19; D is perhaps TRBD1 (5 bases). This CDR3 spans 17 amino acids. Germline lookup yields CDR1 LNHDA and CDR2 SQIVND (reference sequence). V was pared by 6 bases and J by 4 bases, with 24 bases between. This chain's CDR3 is CASSPRRDGSLLYGYTF. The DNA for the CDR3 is TGTGCCAGTAGCCCCAGGAGGGACGGGTCCCTACTCTATGGCTACACCTTC.

CDR3 nucleotide sequence: TGTGCCAGCAGTGAAGGAGGCCTCGAGCAGTACTTC. This translates into CASSEGGLEQYF. The gene calls are TRBV2 and TRBJ2-7; D is ambiguous. From germline, CDR1 is SNHLY and CDR2 FYNNEI. Between the trimmed V and J ends, which lost 1 base and 6 bases, there was a span of 7 bases. The CDR3 totals 12 residues. The full variable domain, in which reference TRBV2 and TRBJ2-7 provide the parts outside the CDR3, is EPEVTQTPSHQVTQMGQEVILRCVPISNHLYFYWYRQILGQKVEFLVSFYNNEISEKSEIFDDQFSVERPDGSNFTLKIRSTKLEDSAMYFCASSEGGLEQYFGPGTRLTVT.

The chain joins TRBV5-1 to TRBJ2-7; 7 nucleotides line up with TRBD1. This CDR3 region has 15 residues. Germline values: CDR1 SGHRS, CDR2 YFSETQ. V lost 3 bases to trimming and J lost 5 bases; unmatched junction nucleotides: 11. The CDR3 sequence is CASSSNRGTLDEQYF. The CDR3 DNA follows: TGCGCCAGCAGCTCTAACAGGGGAACCCTCGACGAGCAGTACTTC.

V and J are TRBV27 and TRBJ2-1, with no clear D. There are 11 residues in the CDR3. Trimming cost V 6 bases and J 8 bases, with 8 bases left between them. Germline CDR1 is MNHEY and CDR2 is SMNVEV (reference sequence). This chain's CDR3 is CASRLVHEQFF. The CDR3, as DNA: TGTGCCAGCAGACTCGTGCATGAGCAGTTCTTC.

CDR3 protein: CASSFRASFYEQYF. CDR3 nucleotide sequence: TGTGCCAGCAGTTTTCGAGCGAGCTTCTACGAGCAGTACTTC. The V gene is TRBV27, the J gene TRBJ2-7; D gene uncertain. The germline V and J ends were trimmed by 3 bases and 3 bases, with 12 bases remaining between them. This CDR3 spans 14 amino acids. Germline loops: CDR1 MNHEY, CDR2 SMNVEV (reference sequence).

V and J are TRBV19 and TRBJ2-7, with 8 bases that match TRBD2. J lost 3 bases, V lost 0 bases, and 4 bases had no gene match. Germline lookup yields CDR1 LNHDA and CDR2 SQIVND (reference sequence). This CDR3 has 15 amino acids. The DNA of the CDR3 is TGTGCCAGTAGTATAGACATAGCGGGAATCTACGAGCAGTACTTC. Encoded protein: CASSIDIAGIYEQYF.

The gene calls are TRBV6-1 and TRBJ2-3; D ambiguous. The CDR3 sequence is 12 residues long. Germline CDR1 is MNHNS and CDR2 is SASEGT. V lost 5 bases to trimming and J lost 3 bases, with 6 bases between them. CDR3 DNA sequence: TGTGCCAGCAGTCTTACTACAGATACGCAGTATTTT. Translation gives CASSLTTDTQYF.